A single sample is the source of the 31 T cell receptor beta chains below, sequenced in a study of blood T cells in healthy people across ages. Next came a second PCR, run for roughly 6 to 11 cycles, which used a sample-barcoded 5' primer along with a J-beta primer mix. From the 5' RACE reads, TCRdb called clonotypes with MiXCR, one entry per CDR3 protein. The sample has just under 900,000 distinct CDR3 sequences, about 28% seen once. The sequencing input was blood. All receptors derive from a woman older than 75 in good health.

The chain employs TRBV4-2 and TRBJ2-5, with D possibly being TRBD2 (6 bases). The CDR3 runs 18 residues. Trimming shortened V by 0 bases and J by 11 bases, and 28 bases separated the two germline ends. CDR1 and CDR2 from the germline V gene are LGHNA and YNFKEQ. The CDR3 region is CASSQDPDGRGRYNEQYF. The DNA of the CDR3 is TGTGCCAGCAGCCAAGACCCGGATGGGCGGGGCCGATACAATGAGCAGTACTTC.

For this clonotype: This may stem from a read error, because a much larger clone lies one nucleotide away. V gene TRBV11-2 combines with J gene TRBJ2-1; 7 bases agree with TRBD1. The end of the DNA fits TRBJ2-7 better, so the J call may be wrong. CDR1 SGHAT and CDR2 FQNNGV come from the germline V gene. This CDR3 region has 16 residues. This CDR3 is CASSLRRQGVYNEQYF. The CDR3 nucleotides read TGTGCCAGCAGCTTAAGACGGCAGGGGGTCTACAATGAGCAGTACTTC.

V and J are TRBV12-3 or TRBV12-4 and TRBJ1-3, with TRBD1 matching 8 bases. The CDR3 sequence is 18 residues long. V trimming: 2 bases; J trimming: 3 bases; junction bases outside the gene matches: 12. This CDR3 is CASSLLGLRGRGGNTIYF. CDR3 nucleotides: TGTGCCAGCAGTTTATTAGGTCTCAGGGGGCGAGGTGGAAACACCATATATTTT.

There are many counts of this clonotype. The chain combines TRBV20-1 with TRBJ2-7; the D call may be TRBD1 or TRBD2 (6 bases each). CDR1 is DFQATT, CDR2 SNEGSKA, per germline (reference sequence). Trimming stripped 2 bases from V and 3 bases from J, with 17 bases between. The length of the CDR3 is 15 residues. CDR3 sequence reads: CSARRRTGGFYEQYF. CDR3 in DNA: TGCAGTGCTAGAAGGCGAACCGGGGGCTTCTACGAGCAGTACTTC.

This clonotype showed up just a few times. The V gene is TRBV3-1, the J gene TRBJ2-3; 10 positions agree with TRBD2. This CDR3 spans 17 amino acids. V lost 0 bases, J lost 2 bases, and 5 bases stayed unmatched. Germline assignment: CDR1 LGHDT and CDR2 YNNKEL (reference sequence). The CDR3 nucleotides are TGTGCCAGCAGCCAAGATCAACTAGCGGGGTACACAGATACGCAGTATTTT. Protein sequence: CASSQDQLAGYTDTQYF.

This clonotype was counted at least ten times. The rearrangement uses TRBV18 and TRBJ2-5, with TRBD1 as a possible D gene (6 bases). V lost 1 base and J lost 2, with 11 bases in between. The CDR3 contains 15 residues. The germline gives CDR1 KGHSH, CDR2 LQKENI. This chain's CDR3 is CASSPLGHTQETQYF. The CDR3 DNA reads TGTGCCAGCTCACCACTGGGACACACTCAAGAGACCCAGTACTTC.

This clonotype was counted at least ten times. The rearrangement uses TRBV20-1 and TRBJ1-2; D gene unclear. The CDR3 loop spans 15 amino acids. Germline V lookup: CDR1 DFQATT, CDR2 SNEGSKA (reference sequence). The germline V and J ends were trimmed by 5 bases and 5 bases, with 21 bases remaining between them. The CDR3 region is CSALLMAEKGYGYTF. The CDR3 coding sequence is TGCAGTGCTCTGCTGATGGCAGAGAAAGGGTATGGCTACACCTTC.

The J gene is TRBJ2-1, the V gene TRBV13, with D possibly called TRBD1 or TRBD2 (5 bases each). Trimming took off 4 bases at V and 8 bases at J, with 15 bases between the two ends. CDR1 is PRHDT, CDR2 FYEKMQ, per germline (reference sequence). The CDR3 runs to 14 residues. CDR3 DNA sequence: TGTGCCAGCAGCTCGAGGGGAAGAATCTATGAGCAGTTCTTC. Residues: CASSSRGRIYEQFF.

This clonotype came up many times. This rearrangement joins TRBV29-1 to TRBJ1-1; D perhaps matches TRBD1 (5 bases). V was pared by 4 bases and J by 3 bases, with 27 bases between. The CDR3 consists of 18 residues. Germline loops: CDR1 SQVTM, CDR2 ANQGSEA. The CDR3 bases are TGCAGCGTTGGTAACCCCGCACAAGGGGCAAGGGTACACACTGAAGCTTTCTTT. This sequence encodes CSVGNPAQGARVHTEAFF.

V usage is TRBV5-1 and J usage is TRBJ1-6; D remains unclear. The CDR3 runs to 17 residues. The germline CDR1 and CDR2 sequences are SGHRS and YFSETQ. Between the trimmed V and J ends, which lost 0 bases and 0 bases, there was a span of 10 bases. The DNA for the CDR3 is TGCGCCAGCAGCTTGGGTCCGGCGAGCTCCTATAATTCACCCCTCCACTTT. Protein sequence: CASSLGPASSYNSPLHF.

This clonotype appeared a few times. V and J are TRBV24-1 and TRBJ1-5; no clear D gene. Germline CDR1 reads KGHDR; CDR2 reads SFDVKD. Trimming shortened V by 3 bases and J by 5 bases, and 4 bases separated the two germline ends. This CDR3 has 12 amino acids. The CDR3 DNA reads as TGTGCCACCAGTGATCAAGATCAGCCCCAGCATTTT. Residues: CATSDQDQPQHF.

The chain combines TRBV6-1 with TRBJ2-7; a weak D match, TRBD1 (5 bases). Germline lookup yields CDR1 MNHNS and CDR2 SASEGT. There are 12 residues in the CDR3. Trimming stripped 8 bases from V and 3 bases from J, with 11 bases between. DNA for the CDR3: TGTGCCAGCCAGCTAGGGGACTACGAGCAGTACTTC. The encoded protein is CASQLGDYEQYF.

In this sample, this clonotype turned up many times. CDR3 DNA sequence: TGTGCCACCCGAGAGGACAGGGTGGATGAAAAACTGTTTTTT. This sequence encodes CATREDRVDEKLFF. This rearrangement joins TRBV10-3 to TRBJ1-4; 8 bases fit TRBD1. This CDR3 has 14 amino acids. V shed 10 bases and J 6 bases; nucleotides not matched to a gene: 10. Per germline, CDR1 ENHRY and CDR2 SYGVKD.

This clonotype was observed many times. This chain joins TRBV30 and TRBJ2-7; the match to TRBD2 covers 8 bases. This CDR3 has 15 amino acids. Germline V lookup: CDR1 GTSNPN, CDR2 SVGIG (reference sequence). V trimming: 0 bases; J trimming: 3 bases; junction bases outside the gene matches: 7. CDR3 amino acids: CAWSVASGGFYEQYF. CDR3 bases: TGTGCCTGGAGTGTAGCAAGCGGGGGCTTCTACGAGCAGTACTTC.

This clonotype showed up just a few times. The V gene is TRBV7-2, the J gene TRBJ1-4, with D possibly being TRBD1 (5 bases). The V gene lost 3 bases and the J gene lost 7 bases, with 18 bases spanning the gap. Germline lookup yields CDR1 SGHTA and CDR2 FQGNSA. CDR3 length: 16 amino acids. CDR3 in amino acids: CASSLPGRAEGEKLFF. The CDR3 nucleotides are TGTGCCAGCAGCTTGCCCGGCAGGGCGGAGGGTGAAAAACTGTTTTTT.

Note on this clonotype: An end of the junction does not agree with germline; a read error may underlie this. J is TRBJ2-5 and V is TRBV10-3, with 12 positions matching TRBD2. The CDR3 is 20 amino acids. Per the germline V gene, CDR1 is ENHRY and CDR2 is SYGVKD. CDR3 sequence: CAISGGIVTSGGRVQEAQYF. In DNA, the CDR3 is TGTGCCATCAGTGGGGGAATCGTGACTAGCGGGGGCCGGGTCCAAGAGGCCCAGTACTTC.

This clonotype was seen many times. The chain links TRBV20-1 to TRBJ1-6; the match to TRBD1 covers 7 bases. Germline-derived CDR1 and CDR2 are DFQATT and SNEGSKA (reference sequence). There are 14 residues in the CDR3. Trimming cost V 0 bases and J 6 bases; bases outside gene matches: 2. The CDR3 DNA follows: TGCAGTGCTAGAGAAAACAGGGGTAATTCACCCCTCCACTTT. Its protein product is CSARENRGNSPLHF.

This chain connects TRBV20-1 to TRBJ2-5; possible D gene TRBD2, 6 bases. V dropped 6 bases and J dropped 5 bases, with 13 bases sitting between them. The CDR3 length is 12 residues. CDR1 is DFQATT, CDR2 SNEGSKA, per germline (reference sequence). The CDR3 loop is CSASLALETQYF. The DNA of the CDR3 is TGCAGTGCGAGTCTAGCGCTTGAGACCCAGTACTTC.

CDR3 loop: CASSYRMTPNPLTEAFF. CDR3 DNA: TGTGCCAGCAGTTACCGAATGACCCCTAACCCTCTGACTGAAGCTTTCTTT. The chain employs TRBV6-2 or TRBV6-3 and TRBJ1-1; D gene uncertain. With 2 bases removed from V and 5 bases from J, the gap between germline ends came to 21 bases. CDR1 is MNHEY and CDR2 is SVGEGT in the germline V gene. The CDR3 sequence is 17 residues long.

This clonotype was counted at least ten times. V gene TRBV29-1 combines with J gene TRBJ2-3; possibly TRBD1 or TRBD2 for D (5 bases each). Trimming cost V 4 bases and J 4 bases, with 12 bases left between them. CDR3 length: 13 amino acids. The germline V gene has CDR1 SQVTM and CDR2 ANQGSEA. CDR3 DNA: TGCAGCGTTGGGGACCTGGGGGCAGATACGCAGTATTTT. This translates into CSVGDLGADTQYF.

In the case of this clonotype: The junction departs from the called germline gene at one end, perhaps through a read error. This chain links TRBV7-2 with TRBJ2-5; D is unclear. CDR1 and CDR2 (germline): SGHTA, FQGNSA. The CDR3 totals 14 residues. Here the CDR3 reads CASSLAGSQETRFF. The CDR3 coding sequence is TGTGCCAGCAGCTTAGCGGGGTCCCAAGAGACCCGGTTCTTC.

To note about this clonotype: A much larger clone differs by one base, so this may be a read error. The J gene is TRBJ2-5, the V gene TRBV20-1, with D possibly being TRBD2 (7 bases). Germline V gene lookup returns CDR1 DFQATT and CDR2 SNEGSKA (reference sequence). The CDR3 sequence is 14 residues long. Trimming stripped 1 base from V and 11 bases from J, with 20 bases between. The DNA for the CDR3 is TGCAGTGCTAGAGGAGGGGGGGCGGGATATGAGCAGTACTTC. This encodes CSARGGGAGYEQYF.

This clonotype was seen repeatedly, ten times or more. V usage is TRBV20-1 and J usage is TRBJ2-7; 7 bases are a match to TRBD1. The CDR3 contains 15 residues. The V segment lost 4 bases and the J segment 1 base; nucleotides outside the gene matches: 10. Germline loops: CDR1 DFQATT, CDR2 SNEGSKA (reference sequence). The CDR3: CSAKAPRQGSYEQYF. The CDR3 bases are TGCAGTGCTAAGGCCCCACGACAGGGATCCTACGAGCAGTACTTC.

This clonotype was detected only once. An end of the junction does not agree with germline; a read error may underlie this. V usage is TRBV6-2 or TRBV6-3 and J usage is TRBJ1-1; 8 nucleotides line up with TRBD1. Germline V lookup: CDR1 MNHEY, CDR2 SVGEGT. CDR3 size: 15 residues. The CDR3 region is CASSYPQTGDTEACF. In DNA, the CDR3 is TGTGCCAGCAGTTACCCGCAGACAGGGGACACTGAAGCTTGCTTT.

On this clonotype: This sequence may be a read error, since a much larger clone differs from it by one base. The CDR3 is CASNSSGTTETQYF. CDR3 sequence (DNA): TGTGCCAGCAACTCTTCCGGGACAACGGAGACCCAGTACTTC. The chain employs TRBV7-2 and TRBJ2-4; TRBD1 might be the D (6 bases). The J call may be wrong; the DNA end is better matched by TRBJ2-5. The CDR3 covers 14 residues. Germline V CDR1 and CDR2: SGHTA, FQGNSA.

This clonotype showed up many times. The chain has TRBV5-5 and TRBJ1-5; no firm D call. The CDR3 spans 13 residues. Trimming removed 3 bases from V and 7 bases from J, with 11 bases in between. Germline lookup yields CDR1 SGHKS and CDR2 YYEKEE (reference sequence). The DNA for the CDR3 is TGTGCCAGCAGCTGGGAGTTGCGACAGCCCCAGCATTTT. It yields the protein CASSWELRQPQHF.

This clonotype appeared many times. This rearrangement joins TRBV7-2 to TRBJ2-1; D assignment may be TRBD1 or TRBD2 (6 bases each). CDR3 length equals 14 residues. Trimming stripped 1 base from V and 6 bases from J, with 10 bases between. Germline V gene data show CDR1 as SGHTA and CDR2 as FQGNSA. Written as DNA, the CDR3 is TGTGCCAGCAGCTTAGATCGGGGGCTCAATGAGCAGTTCTTC. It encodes CASSLDRGLNEQFF.

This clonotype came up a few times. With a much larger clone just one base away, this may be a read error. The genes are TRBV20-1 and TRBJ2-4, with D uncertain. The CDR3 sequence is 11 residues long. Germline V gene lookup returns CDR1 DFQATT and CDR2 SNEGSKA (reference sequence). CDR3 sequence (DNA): TGCAGGGCAAGGCCCGGGAACATTCAGTACTTC. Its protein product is CRARPGNIQYF.

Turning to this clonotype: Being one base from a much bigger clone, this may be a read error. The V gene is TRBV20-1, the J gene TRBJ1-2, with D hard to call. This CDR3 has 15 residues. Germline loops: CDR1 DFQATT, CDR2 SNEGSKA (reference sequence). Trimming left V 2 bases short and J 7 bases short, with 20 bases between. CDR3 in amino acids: CSARHPMGSGSGYTF. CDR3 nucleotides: TGCAGTGCTAGACACCCTATGGGTTCGGGGAGTGGCTACACCTTC.

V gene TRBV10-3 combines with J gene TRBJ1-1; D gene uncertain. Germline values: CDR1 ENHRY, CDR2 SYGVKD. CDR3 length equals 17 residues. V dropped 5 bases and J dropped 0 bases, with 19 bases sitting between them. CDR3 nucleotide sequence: TGTGCCATCAGTAAAGACGGGAAGGCGATTATGAACACTGAAGCTTTCTTT. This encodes CAISKDGKAIMNTEAFF.

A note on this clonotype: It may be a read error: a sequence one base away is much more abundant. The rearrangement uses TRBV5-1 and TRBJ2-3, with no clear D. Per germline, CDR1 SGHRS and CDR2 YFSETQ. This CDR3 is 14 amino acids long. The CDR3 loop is CTSSSAITTDTQYF. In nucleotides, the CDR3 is TGCACCAGCAGCTCGGCCATTACCACAGATACGCAGTATTTT.